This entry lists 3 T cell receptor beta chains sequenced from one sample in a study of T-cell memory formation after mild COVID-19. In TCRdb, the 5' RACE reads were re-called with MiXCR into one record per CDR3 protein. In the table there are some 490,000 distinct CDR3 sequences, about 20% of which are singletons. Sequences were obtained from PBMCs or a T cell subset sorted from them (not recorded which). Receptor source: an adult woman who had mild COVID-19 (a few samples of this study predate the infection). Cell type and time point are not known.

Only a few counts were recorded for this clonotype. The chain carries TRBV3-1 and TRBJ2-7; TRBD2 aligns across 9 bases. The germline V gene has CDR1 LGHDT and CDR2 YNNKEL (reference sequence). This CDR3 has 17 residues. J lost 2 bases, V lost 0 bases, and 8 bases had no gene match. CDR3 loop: CASSQDPRGRVTYEQYF. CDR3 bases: TGTGCCAGCAGCCAAGACCCTCGCGGGAGGGTGACCTACGAGCAGTACTTC.

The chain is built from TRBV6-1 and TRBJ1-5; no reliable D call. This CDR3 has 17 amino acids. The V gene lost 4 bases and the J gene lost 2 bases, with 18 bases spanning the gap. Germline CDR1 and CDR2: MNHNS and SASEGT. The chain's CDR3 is CASSVMSTTLGNQPQHF. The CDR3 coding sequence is TGTGCCAGCAGTGTGATGTCGACAACCCTGGGCAATCAGCCCCAGCATTTT.

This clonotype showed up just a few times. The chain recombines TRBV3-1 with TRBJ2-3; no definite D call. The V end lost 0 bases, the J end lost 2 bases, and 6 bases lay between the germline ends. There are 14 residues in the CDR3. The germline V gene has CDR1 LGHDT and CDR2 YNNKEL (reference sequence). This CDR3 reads CASSQDGSTDTQYF. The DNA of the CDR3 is TGTGCCAGCAGCCAAGACGGCTCCACAGATACGCAGTATTTT.